These 19 T cell receptor beta chains share one sample of origin, sequenced in a study of blood T cell repertoires in COVID-19 (dated by TCRdb to 2020 to 2021). The library came from the immunoSEQ multiplex PCR assay. In TCRdb, the immuneACCESS table is reduced to in-frame sequences with V and J assigned. These tables do not hold every clone; where another copy was compared, an unresolved V gene accounts for under half, and the others remain unexplained. Recorded for this sample are fewer than 85,000 clones; around three quarters of them occurred a single time. The top ten clones comprise approximately 27% of the sample. The sequencing input was peripheral blood. These receptor sequences come from a woman older than 75 with active or convalescent COVID-19.

The CDR3 region is CASSLVTEYQPQHF. The CDR3 nucleotides read TGTGCCAGCAGTTTAGTGACAGAATATCAGCCCCAGCATTTT. This sequence joins TRBV6-2 or TRBV6-3 and TRBJ1-5, with D perhaps TRBD1 (5 bases). The CDR3 has 14 residues. V was clipped by 4 bases and J by 5 bases, with 12 bases between them. The germline V gene has CDR1 MNHEY and CDR2 SVGEGT.

The chain employs TRBV7-2 and TRBJ2-3, with D possibly matching TRBD1 (6 bases). The V end lost 2 bases, the J end lost 6 bases, and 9 bases lay between the germline ends. The CDR3 covers 13 residues. Germline CDR1 is SGHTA and CDR2 is FQGNSA. This CDR3 reads CASSLTGKDTQYF. The CDR3 DNA sequence: TGTGCCAGCAGCTTAACAGGGAAGGATACGCAGTATTTT.

The rearrangement links TRBV27 to TRBJ1-4; no clear D. The CDR3 covers 12 residues. CDR1 MNHEY and CDR2 SMNVEV come from the germline V gene (reference sequence). V was clipped by 4 bases and J by 4 bases, with 4 bases between them. Here the CDR3 DNA reads TGTGCCAGCAGTTCCTTTAATGAAAAACTGTTTTTT. This sequence encodes CASSSFNEKLFF.

The V gene is TRBV18, the J gene TRBJ1-2, with D hard to call. This CDR3 has 13 amino acids. Between the trimmed V and J ends, which lost 0 bases and 7 bases, there was a span of 9 bases. Germline V lookup: CDR1 KGHSH, CDR2 LQKENI. For the CDR3, the DNA is TGTGCCAGCTCACCACCCTTTATCCGTGGCTACACCTTC. This encodes CASSPPFIRGYTF.

The chain is built from TRBV28 and TRBJ2-2, with 8 bases identical to TRBD2. The CDR3 runs to 14 residues. Trimming took 1 base from V and 9 from J; bases not matched to a gene: 4. Germline CDR1 and CDR2: MDHEN and SYDVKM. In nucleotides, the CDR3 is TGTGCCAGCAGTTTATACGGGGGGGCCCGGGAGCTGTTTTTT. This codes for CASSLYGGARELFF.

In this sample, this clone turned up a few times. The rearrangement joins TRBV3-1 (or the pseudogene TRBV3-2) to TRBJ1-4, with TRBD1 identical over 9 bases. The CDR3 runs 17 residues. Unmatched junction bases numbered 5, after V lost 1 base and J lost 2 bases. The V gene's germline CDR1 is LGHDT and CDR2 YNNKEL (reference sequence). Here the CDR3 reads CASSQVDRGVTNEKLFF. DNA of the CDR3: TGTGCCAGCAGCCAAGTCGACAGGGGGGTGACTAATGAAAAACTGTTTTTT.

This chain joins TRBV4-3 and TRBJ2-6; 9 bases agree with TRBD1. CDR1 and CDR2 from the germline V gene are LGHNA and YSLEER. V was clipped by 5 bases and J by 2 bases; unmatched bases: 7. The CDR3 has 17 residues. CDR3 coding DNA: TGCGCCAGCAGCAGCGCCGGGACAGGGACTGGGGCCAACGTCCTGACTTTC. Residues: CASSSAGTGTGANVLTF.

The rearrangement links TRBV5-5 to TRBJ2-7, with D possibly being TRBD1 (6 bases). CDR1 is SGHKS and CDR2 is YYEKEE in the germline V gene (reference sequence). The CDR3 totals 16 residues. With 4 bases removed from V and 4 bases from J, the gap between germline ends came to 21 bases. The DNA for the CDR3 is TGTGCCAGCAGCCCGGCTGCAGGGGTTTTAGGGTACGAGCAGTACTTC. Translation: CASSPAAGVLGYEQYF. The whole variable domain, remainder taken from reference TRBV5-5 and TRBJ2-7, is DAGVTQSPTHLIKTRGQQVTLRCSPISGHKSVSWYQQVLGQGPQFIFQYYEKEERGRGNFPDRFSARQFPNYSSELNVNALLLGDSALYLCASSPAAGVLGYEQYFGPGTRLTVT.

V usage is TRBV18 and J usage is TRBJ1-6; D is uncertain. V lost 4 bases and J lost 4, with 8 bases in between. This CDR3 comprises 14 residues. CDR1 is KGHSH, CDR2 LQKENI, per germline. DNA of the CDR3: TGTGCCAGCTCACGGGAGGGATATAATTCACCCCTCCACTTT. It specifies CASSREGYNSPLHF.

The V call is TRBV19, the J call TRBJ1-5, with 8 bases that match TRBD1. Losses at the gene ends were 5 bases for V and 1 base for J; bases not matched to a gene: 4. CDR3 length equals 15 residues. Germline CDR1 is LNHDA and CDR2 is SQIVND (reference sequence). CDR3 region: CASSDRGGSNQPQHF. The CDR3 DNA reads as TGTGCCAGTAGTGACAGGGGAGGGAGCAATCAGCCCCAGCATTTT.

This clone was seen once. The rearrangement uses TRBV2 and TRBJ2-7; 9 positions match TRBD2. V gave up 7 bases and J gave up 5 bases; unmatched junction bases: 12. The CDR3 runs 15 residues. Germline V gene lookup returns CDR1 SNHLY and CDR2 FYNNEI. The CDR3 DNA sequence: TGTGCCAGCAAGAGACTAGCGGATAGACGAAACGAGCAGTACTTC. Its translation is CASKRLADRRNEQYF.

The V and J genes are TRBV19 and TRBJ2-6, with D possibly matching TRBD1 (6 bases). The CDR3 loop spans 19 amino acids. Between the trimmed V and J ends, which lost 3 bases and 2 bases, there was a span of 20 bases. Looked up from germline, CDR1 is LNHDA and CDR2 is SQIVND (reference sequence). The chain's CDR3 is CASSIGSAGDLAGANVLTF. CDR3 nucleotides: TGTGCCAGTAGTATCGGGTCGGCAGGGGATTTGGCTGGGGCCAACGTCCTGACTTTC.

V gene TRBV3-1 (or the pseudogene TRBV3-2) combines with J gene TRBJ1-2; D gene unclear. Looked up from germline, CDR1 is LGHDT and CDR2 is YNNKEL (reference sequence). Trimming took off 3 bases at V and 6 bases at J, with 14 bases between the two ends. The CDR3 consists of 14 residues. CDR3 loop: CASSHSTEAHGYTF. CDR3 DNA sequence: TGTGCCAGCAGCCACTCGACCGAGGCCCATGGCTACACCTTC.

The chain has TRBV3-1 (or the pseudogene TRBV3-2) and TRBJ2-3; the D gene is possibly TRBD1 (5 bases). The ends were cut back, 3 bases at V and 0 bases at J, with 19 bases in the middle. CDR1 and CDR2 from the germline V gene are LGHDT and YNNKEL (reference sequence). This CDR3 is 18 amino acids long. This CDR3 reads CASSHLSWTPTSTDTQYF. The CDR3 nucleotides read TGTGCCAGCAGCCACCTAAGCTGGACACCGACTAGCACAGATACGCAGTATTTT.

The chain combines TRBV27 with TRBJ1-6, with D perhaps matching TRBD1 (5 bases). The V and J ends lost 7 bases and 0 bases respectively, with 10 bases between them. The germline V gene encodes CDR1 MNHEY and CDR2 SMNVEV (reference sequence). CDR3 length equals 15 residues. The CDR3 region has the DNA TGTGCCAGCACCTCGACAGTCTCCTATAATTCACCCCTCCACTTT. It encodes CASTSTVSYNSPLHF.

This chain links TRBV5-6 with TRBJ2-2; tentatively, D is TRBD2 (5 bases). The CDR3 has 13 amino acids. Trimming removed 0 bases at V and 7 bases at J, with 7 bases between. Germline V CDR1 and CDR2: SGHDT, YYEEEE. The CDR3 protein is CASSLGRSGELFF. The DNA of the CDR3 is TGTGCCAGCAGCTTGGGGAGGAGCGGGGAGCTGTTTTTT. The entire variable domain, with the rest obtained from reference TRBV5-6 and TRBJ2-2, is as follows: DAGVTQSPTHLIKTRGQQVTLRCSPKSGHDTVSWYQQALGQGPQFIFQYYEEEERQRGNFPDRFSGHQFPNYSSELNVNALLLGDSALYLCASSLGRSGELFFGEGSRLTVL.

This chain links TRBV30 with TRBJ1-6; D is ambiguous. V gave up 6 bases and J gave up 11 bases, with 8 bases separating them. The CDR3 loop spans 10 amino acids. Germline CDR1 reads GTSNPN; CDR2 reads SVGIG (reference sequence). The CDR3 DNA sequence: TGTGCCTGTGGGAGGACACCCCTCCACTTT. Amino acid sequence: CACGRTPLHF.

This clone was detected only a few times. CDR3 amino acids: CASAHRQGSYTQYF. CDR3 DNA: TGTGCCAGCGCTCATCGGCAGGGCTCTTATACGCAGTACTTC. The V and J genes are TRBV28 and TRBJ2-7; D is perhaps TRBD1 (5 bases). CDR1 MDHEN and CDR2 SYDVKM come from the germline V gene. V dropped 8 bases and J dropped 9 bases, with 23 bases sitting between them. The CDR3 loop spans 14 amino acids.

The rearrangement joins TRBV29-1 to TRBJ1-5, with 7 bases fitting TRBD1. The CDR3 covers 13 residues. Germline trimming cut 5 bases from V and 1 base from J; bases unmatched to any gene: 2. Looked up from germline, CDR1 is SQVTM and CDR2 is ANQGSEA. The DNA for the CDR3 is TGCAGCGTTCGGGACAGAAGCAATCAGCCCCAGCATTTT. This codes for CSVRDRSNQPQHF.